This T cell receptor (beta chain) was retrieved from a study of cytomegalovirus exposure and HLA in healthy donors. Study observations and caveats: Later analysis reportedly placed an Asian-associated ancestry cluster below the roughly 680-donor mean in N-insertions.

With regard to this clone: Its target is unknown.

Trimming took off 5 bases at V and 15 bases at J, with 20 bases between the two ends. Germline V gene data show CDR1 as SGHTA and CDR2 as FQGNSA. CDR3 length equals 14 residues. The PCR had 60 Vbeta and 13 Jbeta primers. Clones were read by immunoSEQ multiplex PCR, and TCRdb kept only the in-frame ones, dropping some. The sample totals more than 40,000 clones. The sample consisted of PBMCs. The clonotype originates from a man in his forties in good health and CMV-seropositive. The V and J genes are TRBV7-2 and TRBJ1-6, with a weak D call TRBD1 (5 bases). The DNA of the CDR3 is TGTGCCAGCAGCCCCTCTCGACAGAGTTCAGTCCTCCACTTT. Amino acid sequence: CASSPSRQSSVLHF.